This TCR beta chain stems from a study of identical twins. TCRdb re-called the 5' RACE reads with MiXCR, one entry per CDR3 protein. The data contain hundreds of thousands of distinct CDR3 sequences, around a sixth of them singletons. The V gene lost 5 bases and the J gene lost 4 bases, with 14 bases spanning the gap. The CDR3 has 14 amino acids. CDR1 is SGHRS, CDR2 YFSETQ, per germline. These sequences were also reported in another study, on T cells expressing NK-cell markers. That report notes: CD3+CD56+NKG2C+, CD3+CD56+NKG2C- and CD3+CD56-NKG2C+ T cells, once sorted, supplied the TCR beta repertoires. Eight donors were sequenced, seven testing HCMV-seropositive and one testing seronegative.

The sample was PBMCs. The rearrangement uses TRBV5-1 and TRBJ2-3; D remains ambiguous. The sequence came from a woman younger than 35 in good health. CDR3 DNA: TGCGCCAGCAGTTTTAGAGTAAAGGCAGATACGCAGTATTTT. This sequence encodes CASSFRVKADTQYF.